The TCR beta chain described here comes from a study of T cell responses to AZD1222 COVID-19 vaccine (dated by TCRdb to the early 2020s). For the study in its entirety: TCR sequencing covered roughly 230 trial participants: roughly 200 given two doses of AZD1222 and 26 given two doses of MenACWY control vaccine. Trial participants were enrolled by age into 18-55, 56-69 and 70-plus year subgroups, with about 150, 28 and 57 TCR-sequenced participants respectively.

The paper's findings and limits, for the study overall: The 56-69-year group was small, and its depth increase did not reach significance, likely because of low power. After two AZD1222 doses, spike-specific TCR breadth and depth were significantly higher than at day 0 and than in MenACWY recipients. Nearly half of unique spike-specific TCRs reportedly recognized epitopes outside regions mutated in the B.1.351 and B.1.1.7 variants. No day 14 peak-response samples were available, so repertoires were characterized only after the peak T cell response. CD4 TCRs associated with the vaccine covered the entire spike protein, and the dominant responses were in regions 160-218 and 743-854. Participants were mostly white British and included more females than males, and it was suggested by the authors that clonal diversity may have been underestimated. Conclusions about previously exposed vaccinees are limited because only six or seven AZD1222 recipients were SARS-CoV-2 seropositive at baseline.

As to this clone: This receptor's antigen is unknown. Per-nucleotide qualities are absent, and no much larger clonotype sits a single base away.

The CDR3 regions of human TCRbeta chains were subjected to immunosequencing. For the original study's pipeline: TCRs in the repertoires were compared against a reference library of SARS-CoV-2-specific TCRs that had been generated with the MIRA antigen-specificity platform. Breadth was defined as the fraction of unique TCRs that were SARS-CoV-2-associated, and depth was defined as the fraction of total T cells that were SARS-CoV-2-associated. Using the MIRA data, each spike-specific TCR was assigned both to the spike region to which the TCR was reactive and to a CD4 or CD8 class. Log10-transformed breadth and depth values were compared by one-way ANOVA with Sidak's multiple comparisons tests. In its TCRdb copy, this immuneACCESS table keeps in-frame sequences only and misses some clones. Where compared with another copy, unresolved V genes explain less than half of these, and the others have no known cause. The V and J calls and clone size come from that table; D and trimming were worked out from the DNA. This sample has 100,000 to 150,000 clones in its table, and around 89% of those were observed once. 7.1% of the sample rests with the top ten.

CDR3 length: 11 amino acids, cysteine to phenylalanine. CDR3 DNA is the only sequence kept; it has 33 bases, read in frame from the first base. This specimen's time point label, per the study, means: about 28 days (+/-7) after the second vaccine dose. Because spike-specific TCR depth and breadth did not differ between the two schedules, AZD1222 recipients who got a second dose at roughly 4 weeks were pooled with those who got a second dose at roughly 12 weeks. Vaccinee samples were obtained from the UK trials COV001 and COV002, which included a single-blind randomized controlled phase 2/3 trial of AZD1222 (ChAdOx1 nCoV-19) in healthy adults. Trial participant PBMC samples were collected at day 0 and day 28 after the second dose for TCRbeta chain sequencing.

The sequence is built from TRBV21-1 and TRBJ1-2. TRBV21-1 is described as a pseudogene. The specimen comprised peripheral blood, sampled 28 days after the second AZD1222 dose. This TCR was recovered from an adult who received the AZD1222 COVID-19 vaccine. This receptor carries the CDR3 CARRGGYGYTF. The nucleotides read TGTGCCAGGAGAGGGGGGTATGGCTACACCTTC.